The rows below give T cell receptor beta chains drawn from one sample of a study of T cell therapy after organ transplantation. Measured with immunoSEQ multiplex PCR; TCRdb has only the in-frame clones, and not every one. Counted here are 40,000 to 60,000 clones, 94% occurring once; the ten biggest clones make up 2.5% to 3.5%. No antigens are known for them. Here the sequenced sample was CD8+ T cells from blood, taken before autologous CMV-specific T cell therapy. The receptors derive from a human patient who had received a solid organ transplant and had CMV disease. Each CDR3 is given with its conserved first and last residue. The D gene is left open where the match is weak. Clone size, where shown, is once, few, many, or a class for clones that have expanded.

V: TRBV27; D: NA; size: NA; J: TRBJ2-7; CDR3: CASSLSTRSRGYEQYF; DNA: TGTGCCAGCAGTTTATCCACCAGATCCAGGGGCTACGAGCAGTACTTC
V: TRBV7-8; D: TRBD1; size: NA; J: TRBJ2-1; CDR3: CASSVQGGSYNEQFF; DNA: TGTGCCAGCAGCGTACAGGGGGGCTCCTACAATGAGCAGTTCTTC
V: TRBV7-7; D: TRBD2; size: once; J: TRBJ2-2; CDR3: CASSHGLAGGELFF; DNA: TGTGCCAGCAGCCACGGACTAGCCGGCGGGGAGCTGTTTTTT
V: TRBV29-1; D: NA; size: NA; J: TRBJ1-5; CDR3: CSVRQGVGKGQPQHF; DNA: TGCAGCGTTCGGCAGGGCGTGGGGAAGGGTCAGCCCCAGCATTTT
V: TRBV10-1; D: TRBD1; size: once; J: TRBJ2-7; CDR3: CASSDRGTGSEQYF; DNA: TGCGCCAGCAGTGACAGGGGGACAGGGTCCGAGCAGTACTTC
V: TRBV4-1; D: NA; size: NA; J: TRBJ2-7; CDR3: CASSLGAGASYEQYF; DNA: TGCGCCAGCAGTCTAGGGGCAGGGGCCTCCTACGAGCAGTACTTC
V: TRBV20-1; D: NA; size: NA; J: TRBJ2-4; CDR3: CSARQIDIQYF; DNA: TGCAGTGCTAGACAGATAGACATTCAGTACTTC
V: TRBV6-1; D: TRBD1; size: once; J: TRBJ1-1; CDR3: CAGGQGDIEAFF; DNA: TGTGCGGGAGGACAGGGAGACATTGAAGCTTTCTTT
V: TRBV10-2; D: TRBD1; size: NA; J: TRBJ1-1; CDR3: CASSVATGGRTEAFF; DNA: TGCGCCAGCAGTGTGGCGACAGGGGGCCGTACTGAAGCTTTCTTT
V: TRBV6-6; D: NA; size: NA; J: TRBJ1-1; CDR3: CASSPDSNEAFF; DNA: TGTGCCAGCAGTCCCGACAGCAACGAAGCTTTCTTT
V: TRBV7-2; D: TRBD2; size: NA; J: TRBJ2-1; CDR3: CASCSLAGETNEQFF; DNA: TGTGCCAGCTGTTCTCTAGCGGGAGAGACCAATGAGCAGTTCTTC
V: TRBV16; D: NA; size: NA; J: TRBJ2-1; CDR3: CASSQPEQGHEQFF; DNA: TGTGCCAGCAGCCAACCGGAACAGGGTCATGAGCAGTTCTTC
V: TRBV27; D: TRBD2; size: NA; J: TRBJ2-7; CDR3: CAKGTSGRWNYEQYF; DNA: TGTGCCAAGGGGACTAGCGGGAGGTGGAACTACGAGCAGTACTTC
V: TRBV13; D: TRBD2; size: NA; J: TRBJ2-1; CDR3: CASSLAGGGPYNEQFF; DNA: TGTGCCAGCAGCTTAGCGGGGGGAGGGCCGTACAATGAGCAGTTCTTC
V: TRBV15; D: TRBD1; size: NA; J: TRBJ2-1; CDR3: CATGTGTAYNEQFF; DNA: TGTGCCACAGGTACCGGGACAGCCTACAATGAGCAGTTCTTC
V: TRBV13; D: NA; size: NA; J: TRBJ1-1; CDR3: CASSSWGDGGAFF; DNA: TGTGCCAGCAGCTCGTGGGGAGACGGCGGAGCTTTCTTT
V: TRBV6-1; D: TRBD1; size: few; J: TRBJ1-1; CDR3: CASSDRQGGLTEAFF; DNA: TGTGCCAGCAGTGATCGACAGGGGGGCCTCACTGAAGCTTTCTTT
V: TRBV27; D: TRBD2; size: NA; J: TRBJ2-3; CDR3: CASSFLTSGGTDTQYF; DNA: TGTGCCAGCAGTTTTTTGACTAGCGGGGGAACAGATACGCAGTATTTT
V: TRBV5-6; D: TRBD1; size: NA; J: TRBJ2-7; CDR3: CASSLGTGVGEQYF; DNA: TGTGCCAGCAGCTTGGGGACAGGGGTTGGGGAGCAGTACTTC
V: TRBV5-6; D: NA; size: few; J: TRBJ1-1; CDR3: CASKDSRDTEAFF; DNA: TGTGCCAGCAAGGACAGCCGTGACACTGAAGCTTTCTTT
V: TRBV7-8; D: TRBD2; size: once; J: TRBJ2-5; CDR3: CASSLGWPLLLAGVLSEETQYF; DNA: TGTGCCAGCAGCTTAGGTTGGCCCCTACTGCTAGCGGGAGTTCTGAGCGAAGAGACCCAGTACTTC
V: TRBV27; D: TRBD1; size: NA; J: TRBJ1-1; CDR3: CASAAGTVTEAFF; DNA: TGTGCCAGTGCAGCCGGGACAGTGACTGAAGCTTTCTTT
V: TRBV28; D: NA; size: NA; J: TRBJ2-7; CDR3: CASSLQPGLLFYEQYF; DNA: TGTGCCAGCAGTTTACAACCGGGACTCCTGTTCTACGAGCAGTACTTC
V: TRBV16; D: NA; size: NA; J: TRBJ2-1; CDR3: CASRGPNEQFF; DNA: TGTGCCAGCAGGGGACCCAATGAGCAGTTCTTC
V: TRBV6-5; D: TRBD2; size: NA; J: TRBJ2-7; CDR3: CASSKGLAGAVEQYF; DNA: TGTGCCAGCAGTAAGGGACTAGCGGGAGCGGTCGAGCAGTACTTC
V: TRBV27; D: TRBD2; size: NA; J: TRBJ2-3; CDR3: CASSPPAGGSTDTQYF; DNA: TGTGCCAGCAGTCCGCCGGCGGGGGGGAGCACAGATACGCAGTATTTT